This T cell receptor beta chain was obtained from a study of cytomegalovirus exposure and HLA in healthy donors. Notes on the study in general: Several top significant clusters appeared, in a later analysis, to be linked to common viral pathogens.

A note on this clone: Its antigen is as yet unknown.

Germline trimming cut 6 bases from V and 4 bases from J; bases unmatched to any gene: 13. The CDR3 has 16 residues. The germline V gene has CDR1 MNHEY and CDR2 SMNVEV (reference sequence). The primer mix had 60 Vbeta and 13 Jbeta primers. Assay: immunoSEQ multiplex PCR; the TCRdb copy retains only in-frame clones and omits some. The sample shows about 110,000 clones, about 70% of them seen only once. The sequencing sample was made of PBMCs. The receptor was isolated from a woman in her twenties or thirties in good health and CMV-seronegative. This chain uses TRBV27 with TRBJ1-2; the match to TRBD1 covers 8 bases. The CDR3: CASSPSAGGGPYGYTF. The CDR3 nucleotides are TGTGCCAGCAGCCCTTCCGCAGGGGGCGGTCCCTATGGCTACACCTTC.